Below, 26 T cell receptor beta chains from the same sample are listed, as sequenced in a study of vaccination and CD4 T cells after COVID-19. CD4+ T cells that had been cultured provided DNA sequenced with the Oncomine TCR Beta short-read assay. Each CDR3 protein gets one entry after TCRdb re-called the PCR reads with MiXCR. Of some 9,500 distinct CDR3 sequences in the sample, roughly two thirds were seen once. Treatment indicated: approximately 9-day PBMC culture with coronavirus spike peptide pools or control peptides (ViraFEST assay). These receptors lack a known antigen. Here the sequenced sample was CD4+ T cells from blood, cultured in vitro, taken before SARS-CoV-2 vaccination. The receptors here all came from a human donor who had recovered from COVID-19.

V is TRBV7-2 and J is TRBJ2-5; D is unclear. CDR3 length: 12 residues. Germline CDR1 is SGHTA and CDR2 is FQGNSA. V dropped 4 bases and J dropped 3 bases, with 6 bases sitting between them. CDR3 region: CASSSAEETQYF. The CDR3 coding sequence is TGTGCCAGCAGCTCCGCGGAAGAGACCCAGTACTTC.

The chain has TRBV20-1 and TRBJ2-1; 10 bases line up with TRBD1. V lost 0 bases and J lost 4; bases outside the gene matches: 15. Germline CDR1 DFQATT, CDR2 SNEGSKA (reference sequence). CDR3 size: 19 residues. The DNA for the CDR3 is TGCAGTGCTAGAGAACGAGGACAGGGGGATCCCCGACTGTACAATGAGCAGTTCTTC. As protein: CSARERGQGDPRLYNEQFF.

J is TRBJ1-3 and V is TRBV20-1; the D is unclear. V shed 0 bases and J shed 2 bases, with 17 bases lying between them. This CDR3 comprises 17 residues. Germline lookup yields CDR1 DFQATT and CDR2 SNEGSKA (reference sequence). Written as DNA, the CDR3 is TGCAGTGCTAGAGAGAGCTACCGGGCCACAACTGGAAACACCATATATTTT. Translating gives CSARESYRATTGNTIYF.

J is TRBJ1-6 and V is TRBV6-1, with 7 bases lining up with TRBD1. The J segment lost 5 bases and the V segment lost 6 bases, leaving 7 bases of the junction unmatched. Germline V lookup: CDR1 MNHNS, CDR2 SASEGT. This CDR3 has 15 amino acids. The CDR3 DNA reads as TGTGCCAGCAGCCGACAGGGTGGGAATAATTCACCCCTCCACTTT. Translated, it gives CASSRQGGNNSPLHF.

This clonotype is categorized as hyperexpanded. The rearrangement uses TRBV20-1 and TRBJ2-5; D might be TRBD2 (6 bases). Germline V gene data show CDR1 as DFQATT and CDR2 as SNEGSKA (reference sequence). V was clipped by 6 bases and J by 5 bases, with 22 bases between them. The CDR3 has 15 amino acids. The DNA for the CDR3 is TGCAGTGCGGGGGACGACGGAGGGACTGGGGAGACCCAGTACTTC. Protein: CSAGDDGGTGETQYF.

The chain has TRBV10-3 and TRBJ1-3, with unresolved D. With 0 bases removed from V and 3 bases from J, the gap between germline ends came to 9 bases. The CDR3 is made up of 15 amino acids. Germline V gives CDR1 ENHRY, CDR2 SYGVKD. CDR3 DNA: TGTGCCATCAGTGAGTCAGGAGGGAGTGGAAACACCATATATTTT. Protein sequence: CAISESGGSGNTIYF.

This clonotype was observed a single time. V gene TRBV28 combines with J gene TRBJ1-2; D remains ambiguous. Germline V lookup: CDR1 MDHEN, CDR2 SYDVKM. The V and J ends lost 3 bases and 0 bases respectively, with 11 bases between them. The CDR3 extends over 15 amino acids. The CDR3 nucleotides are TGTGCCAGCAGTTTTGGGTCAGTGCCTAACTATGGCTACACCTTC. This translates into CASSFGSVPNYGYTF.

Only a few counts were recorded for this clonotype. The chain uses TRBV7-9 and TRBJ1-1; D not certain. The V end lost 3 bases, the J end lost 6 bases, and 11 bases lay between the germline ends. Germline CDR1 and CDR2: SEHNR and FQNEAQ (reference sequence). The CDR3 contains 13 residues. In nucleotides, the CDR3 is TGTGCCAGCAGCTTTGGGCGAACGGCTGAAGCTTTCTTT. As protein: CASSFGRTAEAFF. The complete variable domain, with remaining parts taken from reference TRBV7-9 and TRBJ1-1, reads DTGVSQNPRHKITKRGQNVTFRCDPISEHNRLYWYRQTLGQGPEFLTYFQNEAQLEKSRLLSDRFSAERPKGSFSTLEIQRTEQGDSAMYLCASSFGRTAEAFFGQGTRLTVV.

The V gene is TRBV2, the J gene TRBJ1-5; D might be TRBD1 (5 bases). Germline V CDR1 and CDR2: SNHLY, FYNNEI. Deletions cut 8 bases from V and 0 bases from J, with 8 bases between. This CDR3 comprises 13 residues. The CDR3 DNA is TGTGCCAGCCGACAGCTTAGCAATCAGCCCCAGCATTTT. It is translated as CASRQLSNQPQHF.

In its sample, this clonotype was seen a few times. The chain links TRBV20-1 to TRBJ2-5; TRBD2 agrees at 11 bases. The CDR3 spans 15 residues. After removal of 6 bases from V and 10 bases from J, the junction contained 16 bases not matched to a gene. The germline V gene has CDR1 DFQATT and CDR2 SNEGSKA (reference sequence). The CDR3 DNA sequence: TGCAGTGCCAGAAATCCAACTAGCGGGAGCTCGCTCCAGTACTTC. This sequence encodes CSARNPTSGSSLQYF.

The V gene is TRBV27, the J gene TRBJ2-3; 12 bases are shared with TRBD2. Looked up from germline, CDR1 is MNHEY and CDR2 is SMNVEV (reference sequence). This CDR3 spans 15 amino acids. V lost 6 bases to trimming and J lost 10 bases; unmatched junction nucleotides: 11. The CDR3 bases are TGTGCCAGCAGGATTGGGACTAGCGGGCGGAGCGCGCAGTATTTT. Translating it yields CASRIGTSGRSAQYF.

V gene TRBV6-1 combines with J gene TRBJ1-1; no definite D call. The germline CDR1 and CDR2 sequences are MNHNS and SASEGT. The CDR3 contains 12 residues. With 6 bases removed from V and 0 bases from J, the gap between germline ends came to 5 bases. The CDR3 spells CASRDLNTEAFF. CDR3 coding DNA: TGTGCCAGCAGAGACCTGAACACTGAAGCTTTCTTT.

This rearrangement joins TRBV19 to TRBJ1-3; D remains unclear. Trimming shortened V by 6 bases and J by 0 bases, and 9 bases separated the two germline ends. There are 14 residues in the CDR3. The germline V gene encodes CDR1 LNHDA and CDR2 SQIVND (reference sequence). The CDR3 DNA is TGTGCCAGTAGAATGGATCGCTCTGGAAACACCATATATTTT. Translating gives CASRMDRSGNTIYF.

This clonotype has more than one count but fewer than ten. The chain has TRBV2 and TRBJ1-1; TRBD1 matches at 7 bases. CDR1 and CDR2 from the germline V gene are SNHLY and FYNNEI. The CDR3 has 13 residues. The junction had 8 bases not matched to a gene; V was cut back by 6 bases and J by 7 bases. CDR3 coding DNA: TGTGCCAGCAGATATGACAGGGCTGGTGAAGCTTTCTTT. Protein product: CASRYDRAGEAFF.

The CDR3 here is CSVEGGFGLAVDNEQFF. CDR3 nucleotides: TGCAGCGTTGAAGGTGGGTTTGGTCTAGCCGTCGACAATGAGCAGTTCTTC. V usage is TRBV29-1 and J usage is TRBJ2-1; maybe TRBD2 (5 bases). This CDR3 is 17 amino acids long. Germline values: CDR1 SQVTM, CDR2 ANQGSEA. The V gene lost 1 base and the J gene lost 5 bases, with 21 bases spanning the gap.

In DNA form, the CDR3 reads TGCAGTGCTAGGACTGGCAGTTCTAACTATGGCTACACCTTC. Amino acids: CSARTGSSNYGYTF. The J gene is TRBJ1-2, the V gene TRBV20-1; D unclear. CDR1 is DFQATT and CDR2 is SNEGSKA in the germline V gene (reference sequence). Between the trimmed V and J ends, which lost 3 bases and 0 bases, there was a span of 11 bases. The CDR3 consists of 14 residues.

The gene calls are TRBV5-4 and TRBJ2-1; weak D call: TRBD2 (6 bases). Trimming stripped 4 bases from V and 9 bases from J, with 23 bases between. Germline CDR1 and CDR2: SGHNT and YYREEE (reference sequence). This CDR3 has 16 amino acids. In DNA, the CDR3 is TGTGCCAGCAGCCGACTAGGCGGAGGAAGACATGGTGAGCAGTTCTTC. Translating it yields CASSRLGGGRHGEQFF.

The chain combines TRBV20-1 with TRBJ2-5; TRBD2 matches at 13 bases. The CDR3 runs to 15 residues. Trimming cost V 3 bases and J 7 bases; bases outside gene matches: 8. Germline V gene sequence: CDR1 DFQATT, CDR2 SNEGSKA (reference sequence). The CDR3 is CSASLRTSGSGTQYF. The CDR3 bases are TGCAGTGCTAGTCTTCGGACTAGCGGGAGCGGGACCCAGTACTTC.

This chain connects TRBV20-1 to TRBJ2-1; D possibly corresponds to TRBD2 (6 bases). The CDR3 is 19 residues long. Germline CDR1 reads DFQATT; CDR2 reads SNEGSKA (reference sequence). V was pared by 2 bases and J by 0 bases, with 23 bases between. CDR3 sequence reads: CSARPNGIGLAHSYNEQFF. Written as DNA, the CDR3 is TGCAGTGCTAGACCGAACGGGATAGGGCTAGCGCACTCCTACAATGAGCAGTTCTTC.

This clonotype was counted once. CDR3 sequence: CASSVSFDTDTQYF. CDR3 DNA sequence: TGTGCCAGCAGCGTAAGTTTTGACACAGATACGCAGTATTTT. The genes are TRBV9 and TRBJ2-3; D unresolved. The CDR3 has 14 residues. V lost 1 base and J 2 bases, leaving 8 bases between the germline ends. CDR1 SGDLS and CDR2 YYNGEE come from the germline V gene.

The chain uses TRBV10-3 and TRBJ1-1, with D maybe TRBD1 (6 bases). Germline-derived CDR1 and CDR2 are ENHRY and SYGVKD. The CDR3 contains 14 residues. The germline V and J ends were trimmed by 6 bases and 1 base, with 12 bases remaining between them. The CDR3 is CAIRRGGSNTEAFF. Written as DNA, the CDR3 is TGTGCCATCAGGAGGGGGGGGTCGAACACTGAAGCTTTCTTT.

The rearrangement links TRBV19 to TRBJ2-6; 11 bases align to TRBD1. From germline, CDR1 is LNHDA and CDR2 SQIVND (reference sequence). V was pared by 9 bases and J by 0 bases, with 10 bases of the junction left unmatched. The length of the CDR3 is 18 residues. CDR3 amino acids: CASRDRGTDSSGANVLTF. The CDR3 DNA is TGTGCCAGCCGGGACAGGGGGACCGACAGCTCTGGGGCCAACGTCCTGACTTTC.

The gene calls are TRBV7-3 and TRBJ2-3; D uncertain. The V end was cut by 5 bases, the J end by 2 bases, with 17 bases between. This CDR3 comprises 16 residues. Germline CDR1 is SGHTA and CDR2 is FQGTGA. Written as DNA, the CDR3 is TGTGCCAGCAGCCCCTATAGTACCGGACCCACAGATACGCAGTATTTT. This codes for CASSPYSTGPTDTQYF.

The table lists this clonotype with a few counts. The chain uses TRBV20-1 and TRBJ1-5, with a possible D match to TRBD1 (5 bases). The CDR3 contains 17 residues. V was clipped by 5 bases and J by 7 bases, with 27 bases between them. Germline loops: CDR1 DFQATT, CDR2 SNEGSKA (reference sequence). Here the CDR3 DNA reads TGCAGTGCTTGGGCGGGCCCTCCCCGAGGGGTCGAGCAGCCCCAGCATTTT. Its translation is CSAWAGPPRGVEQPQHF.

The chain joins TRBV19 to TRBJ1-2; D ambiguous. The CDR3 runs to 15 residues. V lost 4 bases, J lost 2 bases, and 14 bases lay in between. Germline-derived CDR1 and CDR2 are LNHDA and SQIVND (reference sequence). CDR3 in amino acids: CASSTGSRANYGYTF. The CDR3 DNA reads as TGTGCCAGTAGTACTGGGTCAAGGGCCAACTATGGCTACACCTTC.

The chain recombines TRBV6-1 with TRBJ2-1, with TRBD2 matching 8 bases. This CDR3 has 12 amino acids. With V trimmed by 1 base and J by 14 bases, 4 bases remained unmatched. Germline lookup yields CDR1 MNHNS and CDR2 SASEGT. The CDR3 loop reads CASSEGAGAEFF. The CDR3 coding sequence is TGTGCCAGCAGTGAAGGAGCGGGAGCGGAGTTCTTC.